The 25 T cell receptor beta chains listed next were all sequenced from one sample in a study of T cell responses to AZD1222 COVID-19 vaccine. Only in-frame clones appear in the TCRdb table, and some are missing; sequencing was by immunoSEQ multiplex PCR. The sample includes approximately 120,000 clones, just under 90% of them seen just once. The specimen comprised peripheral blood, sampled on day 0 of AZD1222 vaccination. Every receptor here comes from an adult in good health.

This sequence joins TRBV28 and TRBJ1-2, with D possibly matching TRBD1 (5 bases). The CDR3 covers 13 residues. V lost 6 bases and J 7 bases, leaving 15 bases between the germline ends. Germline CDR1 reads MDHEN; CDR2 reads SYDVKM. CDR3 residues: CASSTQQGRGYTF. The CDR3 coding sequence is TGTGCCAGCAGCACTCAGCAGGGCCGTGGCTACACCTTC.

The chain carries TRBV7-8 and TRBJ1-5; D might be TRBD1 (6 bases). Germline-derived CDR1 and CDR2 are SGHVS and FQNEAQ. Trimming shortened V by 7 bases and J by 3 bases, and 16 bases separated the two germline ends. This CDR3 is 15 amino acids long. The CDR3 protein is CASTKTGANNQPQHF. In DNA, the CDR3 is TGTGCCAGCACCAAAACGGGGGCAAACAATCAGCCCCAGCATTTT.

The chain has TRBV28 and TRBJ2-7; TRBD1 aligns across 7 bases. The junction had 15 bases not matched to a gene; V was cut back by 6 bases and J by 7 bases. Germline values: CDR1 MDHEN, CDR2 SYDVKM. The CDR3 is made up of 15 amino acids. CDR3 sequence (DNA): TGTGCCAGCAGCCCCGCCGGGACAGAGGGCGGGGAGCAGTACTTC. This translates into CASSPAGTEGGEQYF. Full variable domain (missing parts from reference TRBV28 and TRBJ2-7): DVKVTQSSRYLVKRTGEKVFLECVQDMDHENMFWYRQDPGLGLRLIYFSYDVKMKEKGDIPEGYSVSREKKERFSLILESASTNQTSMYLCASSPAGTEGGEQYFGPGTRLTVT.

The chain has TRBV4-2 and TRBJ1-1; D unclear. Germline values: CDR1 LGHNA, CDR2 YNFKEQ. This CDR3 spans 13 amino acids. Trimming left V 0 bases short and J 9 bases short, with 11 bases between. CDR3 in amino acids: CASSQDSYSKAFF. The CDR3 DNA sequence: TGTGCCAGCAGCCAAGATAGTTACAGCAAAGCTTTCTTT.

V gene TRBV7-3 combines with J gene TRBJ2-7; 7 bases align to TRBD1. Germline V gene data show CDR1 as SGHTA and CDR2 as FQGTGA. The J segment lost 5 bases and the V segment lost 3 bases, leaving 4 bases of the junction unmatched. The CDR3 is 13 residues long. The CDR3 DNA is TGTGCCAGCAGCTTGACAGGGTTCCACGAGCAGTACTTC. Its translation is CASSLTGFHEQYF.

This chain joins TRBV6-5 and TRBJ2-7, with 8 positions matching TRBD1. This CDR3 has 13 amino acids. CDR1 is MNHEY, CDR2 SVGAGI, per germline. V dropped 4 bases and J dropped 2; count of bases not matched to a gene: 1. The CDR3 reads CASSLTGAYEQYF. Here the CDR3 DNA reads TGTGCCAGCAGTTTGACAGGGGCCTACGAGCAGTACTTC.

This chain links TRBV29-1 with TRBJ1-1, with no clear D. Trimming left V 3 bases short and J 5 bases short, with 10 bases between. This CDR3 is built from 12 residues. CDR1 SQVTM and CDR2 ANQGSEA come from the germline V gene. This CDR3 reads CSVEVGRTEAFF. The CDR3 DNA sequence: TGCAGCGTTGAGGTGGGAAGAACTGAAGCTTTCTTT. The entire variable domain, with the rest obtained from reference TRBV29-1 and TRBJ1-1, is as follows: SAVISQKPSRDICQRGTSLTIQCQVDSQVTMMFWYRQQPGQSLTLIATANQGSEATYESGFVIDKFPISRPNLTFSTLTVSNMSPEDSSIYLCSVEVGRTEAFFGQGTRLTVV.

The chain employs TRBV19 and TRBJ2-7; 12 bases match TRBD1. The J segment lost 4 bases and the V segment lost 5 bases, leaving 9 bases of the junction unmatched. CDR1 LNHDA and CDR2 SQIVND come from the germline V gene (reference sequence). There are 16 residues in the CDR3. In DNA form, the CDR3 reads TGTGCCAGTAGTGTCTTCCGGGACAGGGGGCGGTACGAGCAGTACTTC. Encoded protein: CASSVFRDRGRYEQYF.

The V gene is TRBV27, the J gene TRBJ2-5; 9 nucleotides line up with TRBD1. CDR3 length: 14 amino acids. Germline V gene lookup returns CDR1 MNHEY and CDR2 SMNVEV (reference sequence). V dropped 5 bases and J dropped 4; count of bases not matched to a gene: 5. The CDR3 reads CASSPRTGVETQYF. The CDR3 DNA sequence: TGTGCCAGCAGTCCGCGGACAGGGGTAGAGACCCAGTACTTC.

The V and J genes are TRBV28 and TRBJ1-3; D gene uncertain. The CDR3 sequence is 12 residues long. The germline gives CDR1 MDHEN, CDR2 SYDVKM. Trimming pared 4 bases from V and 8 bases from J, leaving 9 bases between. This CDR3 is CASSSLPDTIYF. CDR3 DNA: TGTGCCAGCAGTTCCCTACCCGACACCATATATTTT.

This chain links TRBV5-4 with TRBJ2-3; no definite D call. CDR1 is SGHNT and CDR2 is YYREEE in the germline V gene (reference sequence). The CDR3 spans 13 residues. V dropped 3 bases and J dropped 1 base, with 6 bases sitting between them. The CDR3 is CASSSGGTDTQYF. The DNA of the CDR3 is TGTGCCAGCAGCTCGGGCGGCACAGATACGCAGTATTTT.

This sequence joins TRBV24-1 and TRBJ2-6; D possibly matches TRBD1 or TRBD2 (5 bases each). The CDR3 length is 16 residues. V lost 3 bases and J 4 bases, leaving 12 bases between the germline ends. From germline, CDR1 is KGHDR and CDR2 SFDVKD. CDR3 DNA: TGTGCCACCAGTGATCGGGACGAAAACGGGGCCAACGTCCTGACTTTC. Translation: CATSDRDENGANVLTF.

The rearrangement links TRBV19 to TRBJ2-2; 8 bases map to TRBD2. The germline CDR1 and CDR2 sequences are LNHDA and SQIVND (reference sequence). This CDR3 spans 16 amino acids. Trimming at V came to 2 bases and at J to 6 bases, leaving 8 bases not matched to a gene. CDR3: CASSIRLATRAGELFF. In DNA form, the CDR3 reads TGTGCCAGTAGTATACGACTAGCGACTAGGGCCGGGGAGCTGTTTTTT.

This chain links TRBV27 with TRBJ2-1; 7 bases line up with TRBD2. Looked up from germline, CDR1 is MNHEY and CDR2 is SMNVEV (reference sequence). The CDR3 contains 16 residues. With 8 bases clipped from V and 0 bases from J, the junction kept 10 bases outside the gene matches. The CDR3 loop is CASYPSGYSSYNEQFF. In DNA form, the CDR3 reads TGTGCCAGCTACCCTAGCGGCTATAGCTCCTACAATGAGCAGTTCTTC.

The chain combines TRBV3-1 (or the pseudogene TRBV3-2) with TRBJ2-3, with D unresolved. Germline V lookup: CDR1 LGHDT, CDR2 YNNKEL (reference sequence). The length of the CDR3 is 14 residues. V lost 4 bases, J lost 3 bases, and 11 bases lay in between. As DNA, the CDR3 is TGTGCCAGCAGCCTGATGGGGATGACAGATACGCAGTATTTT. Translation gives CASSLMGMTDTQYF.

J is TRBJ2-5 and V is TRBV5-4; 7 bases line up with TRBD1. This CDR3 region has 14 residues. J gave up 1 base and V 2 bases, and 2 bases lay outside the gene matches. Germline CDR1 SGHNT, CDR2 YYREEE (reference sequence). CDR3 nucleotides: TGTGCCAGCAGCTTAAGGGACAGCCAAGAGACCCAGTACTTC. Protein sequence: CASSLRDSQETQYF.

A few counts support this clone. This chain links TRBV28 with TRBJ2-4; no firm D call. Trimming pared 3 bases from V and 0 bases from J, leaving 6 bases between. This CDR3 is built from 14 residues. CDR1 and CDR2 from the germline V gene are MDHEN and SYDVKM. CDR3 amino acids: CASSFWAAKNIQYF. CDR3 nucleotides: TGTGCCAGCAGTTTTTGGGCAGCCAAAAACATTCAGTACTTC. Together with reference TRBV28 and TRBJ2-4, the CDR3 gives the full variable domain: DVKVTQSSRYLVKRTGEKVFLECVQDMDHENMFWYRQDPGLGLRLIYFSYDVKMKEKGDIPEGYSVSREKKERFSLILESASTNQTSMYLCASSFWAAKNIQYFGAGTRLSVL.

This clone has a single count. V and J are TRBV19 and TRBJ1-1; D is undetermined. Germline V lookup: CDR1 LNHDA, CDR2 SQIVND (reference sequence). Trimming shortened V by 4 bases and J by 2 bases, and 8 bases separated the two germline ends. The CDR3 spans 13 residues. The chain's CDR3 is CASSTTSNTEAFF. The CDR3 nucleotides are TGTGCCAGTAGTACAACCTCCAACACTGAAGCTTTCTTT.

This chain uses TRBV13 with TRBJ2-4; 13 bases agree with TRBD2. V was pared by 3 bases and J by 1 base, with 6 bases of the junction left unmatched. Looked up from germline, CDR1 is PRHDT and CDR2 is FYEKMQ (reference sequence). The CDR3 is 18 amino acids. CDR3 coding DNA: TGTGCCAGCAGCTTGGGACTAGCGGGATTCGTGGCCAAAAACATTCAGTACTTC. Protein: CASSLGLAGFVAKNIQYF.

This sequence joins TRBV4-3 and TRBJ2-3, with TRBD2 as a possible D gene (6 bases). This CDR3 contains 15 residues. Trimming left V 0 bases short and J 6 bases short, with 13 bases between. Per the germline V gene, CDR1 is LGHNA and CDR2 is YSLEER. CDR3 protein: CASSQDPLGSDTQYF. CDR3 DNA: TGCGCCAGCAGCCAAGATCCCCTCGGGAGCGATACGCAGTATTTT.

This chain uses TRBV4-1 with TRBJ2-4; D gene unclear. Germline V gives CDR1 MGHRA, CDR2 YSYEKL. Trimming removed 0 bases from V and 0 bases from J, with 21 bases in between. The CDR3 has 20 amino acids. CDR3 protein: CASSQDEGPGWGLAKNIQYF. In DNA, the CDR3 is TGCGCCAGCAGCCAAGACGAAGGACCCGGGTGGGGATTAGCCAAAAACATTCAGTACTTC.

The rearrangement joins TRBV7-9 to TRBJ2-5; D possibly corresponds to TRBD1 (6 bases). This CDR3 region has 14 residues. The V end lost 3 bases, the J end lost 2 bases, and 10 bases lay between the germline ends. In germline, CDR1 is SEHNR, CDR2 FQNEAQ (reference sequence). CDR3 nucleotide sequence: TGTGCCAGCAGCTTTTCGACAGGTCAAGAGACCCAGTACTTC. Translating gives CASSFSTGQETQYF.

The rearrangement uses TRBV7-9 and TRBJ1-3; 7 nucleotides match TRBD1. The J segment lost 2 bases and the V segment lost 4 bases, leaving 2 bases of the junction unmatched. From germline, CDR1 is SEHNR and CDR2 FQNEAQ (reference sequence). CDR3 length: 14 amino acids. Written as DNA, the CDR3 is TGTGCCAGCAGCTCGACAGGGACTGGAAACACCATATATTTT. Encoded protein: CASSSTGTGNTIYF.

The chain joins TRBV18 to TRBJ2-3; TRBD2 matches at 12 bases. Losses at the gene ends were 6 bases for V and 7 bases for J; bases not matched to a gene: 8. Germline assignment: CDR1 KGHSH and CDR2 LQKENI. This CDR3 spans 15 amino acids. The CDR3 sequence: CASSPTSGSSNTQYF. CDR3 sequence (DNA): TGTGCCAGCTCCCCGACTAGCGGGAGTTCGAATACGCAGTATTTT.

The CDR3 spells CASTYRARRYEQYF. CDR3 nucleotide sequence: TGTGCCAGCACCTACAGGGCCCGTCGCTACGAGCAGTACTTC. The V gene is TRBV25-1, the J gene TRBJ2-7; tentatively, D is TRBD1 (6 bases). CDR3 length: 14 residues. Germline V gene lookup returns CDR1 MGHDK and CDR2 SYGVNS. Trimming removed 7 bases at V and 3 bases at J, with 16 bases between.